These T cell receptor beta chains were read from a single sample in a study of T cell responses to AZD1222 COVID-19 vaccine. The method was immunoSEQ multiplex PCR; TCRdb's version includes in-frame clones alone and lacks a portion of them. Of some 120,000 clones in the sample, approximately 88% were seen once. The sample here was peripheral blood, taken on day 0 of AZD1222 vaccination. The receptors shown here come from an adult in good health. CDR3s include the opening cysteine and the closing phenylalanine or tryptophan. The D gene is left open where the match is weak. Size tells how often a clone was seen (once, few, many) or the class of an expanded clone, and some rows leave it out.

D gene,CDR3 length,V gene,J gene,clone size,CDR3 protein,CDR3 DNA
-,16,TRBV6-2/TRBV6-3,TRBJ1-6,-,CASSYQTGLRGSPLHF,TGTGCCAGCAGTTACCAGACAGGCCTAAGGGGTTCACCCCTCCACTTT
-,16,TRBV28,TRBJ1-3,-,CASRDFGLEFGNTIYF,TGTGCCAGCAGAGATTTCGGTTTGGAGTTTGGAAACACCATATATTTT
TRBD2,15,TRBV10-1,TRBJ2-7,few,CASSEMSSGTYEQYF,TGCGCCAGCAGTGAGATGTCTAGCGGAACCTACGAGCAGTACTTC
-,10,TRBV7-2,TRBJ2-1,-,CASGSNEQFF,TGTGCCAGCGGAAGTAATGAGCAGTTCTTC
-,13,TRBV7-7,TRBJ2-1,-,CASSLGTDSEQFF,TGTGCTAGCAGCTTAGGAACGGACAGTGAGCAGTTCTTC
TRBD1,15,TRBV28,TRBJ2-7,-,CASRTPGQGSYEQYF,TGTGCCAGCAGGACCCCGGGACAGGGGTCCTACGAGCAGTACTTC
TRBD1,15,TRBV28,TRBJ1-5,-,CASSLQGTGVQPQHF,TGTGCCAGCAGTTTACAGGGGACAGGGGTACAGCCCCAGCATTTT
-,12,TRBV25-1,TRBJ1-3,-,CASSLPGNTIYF,TGTGCCAGCAGTCTACCTGGAAACACCATATATTTT
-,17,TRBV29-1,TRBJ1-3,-,CSVEAKLKPGSGNTIYF,TGCAGCGTTGAAGCAAAGCTGAAACCGGGCTCTGGAAACACCATATATTTT
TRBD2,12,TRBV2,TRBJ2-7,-,CAAGDFSYEQYF,TGTGCCGCGGGGGACTTCTCCTACGAGCAGTACTTC
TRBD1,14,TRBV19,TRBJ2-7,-,CASSIGTELYEQYF,TGTGCCAGTAGTATCGGGACAGAGCTCTACGAGCAGTACTTC
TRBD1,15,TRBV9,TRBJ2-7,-,CASSVTGTGDNEQYF,TGTGCCAGCAGCGTAACCGGGACAGGAGACAACGAGCAGTACTTC
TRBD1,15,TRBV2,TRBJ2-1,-,CASSVGQGFFNEQFF,TGTGCCAGCAGTGTGGGACAGGGGTTTTTCAATGAGCAGTTCTTC
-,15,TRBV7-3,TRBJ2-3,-,CASSVRGQGPDTQYF,TGTGCCAGCAGCGTGAGGGGCCAGGGCCCAGATACGCAGTATTTT
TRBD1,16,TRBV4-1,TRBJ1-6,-,CASSQEFTAGGSPLHF,TGCGCCAGCAGCCAAGAGTTTACGGCAGGGGGATCACCCCTCCACTTT